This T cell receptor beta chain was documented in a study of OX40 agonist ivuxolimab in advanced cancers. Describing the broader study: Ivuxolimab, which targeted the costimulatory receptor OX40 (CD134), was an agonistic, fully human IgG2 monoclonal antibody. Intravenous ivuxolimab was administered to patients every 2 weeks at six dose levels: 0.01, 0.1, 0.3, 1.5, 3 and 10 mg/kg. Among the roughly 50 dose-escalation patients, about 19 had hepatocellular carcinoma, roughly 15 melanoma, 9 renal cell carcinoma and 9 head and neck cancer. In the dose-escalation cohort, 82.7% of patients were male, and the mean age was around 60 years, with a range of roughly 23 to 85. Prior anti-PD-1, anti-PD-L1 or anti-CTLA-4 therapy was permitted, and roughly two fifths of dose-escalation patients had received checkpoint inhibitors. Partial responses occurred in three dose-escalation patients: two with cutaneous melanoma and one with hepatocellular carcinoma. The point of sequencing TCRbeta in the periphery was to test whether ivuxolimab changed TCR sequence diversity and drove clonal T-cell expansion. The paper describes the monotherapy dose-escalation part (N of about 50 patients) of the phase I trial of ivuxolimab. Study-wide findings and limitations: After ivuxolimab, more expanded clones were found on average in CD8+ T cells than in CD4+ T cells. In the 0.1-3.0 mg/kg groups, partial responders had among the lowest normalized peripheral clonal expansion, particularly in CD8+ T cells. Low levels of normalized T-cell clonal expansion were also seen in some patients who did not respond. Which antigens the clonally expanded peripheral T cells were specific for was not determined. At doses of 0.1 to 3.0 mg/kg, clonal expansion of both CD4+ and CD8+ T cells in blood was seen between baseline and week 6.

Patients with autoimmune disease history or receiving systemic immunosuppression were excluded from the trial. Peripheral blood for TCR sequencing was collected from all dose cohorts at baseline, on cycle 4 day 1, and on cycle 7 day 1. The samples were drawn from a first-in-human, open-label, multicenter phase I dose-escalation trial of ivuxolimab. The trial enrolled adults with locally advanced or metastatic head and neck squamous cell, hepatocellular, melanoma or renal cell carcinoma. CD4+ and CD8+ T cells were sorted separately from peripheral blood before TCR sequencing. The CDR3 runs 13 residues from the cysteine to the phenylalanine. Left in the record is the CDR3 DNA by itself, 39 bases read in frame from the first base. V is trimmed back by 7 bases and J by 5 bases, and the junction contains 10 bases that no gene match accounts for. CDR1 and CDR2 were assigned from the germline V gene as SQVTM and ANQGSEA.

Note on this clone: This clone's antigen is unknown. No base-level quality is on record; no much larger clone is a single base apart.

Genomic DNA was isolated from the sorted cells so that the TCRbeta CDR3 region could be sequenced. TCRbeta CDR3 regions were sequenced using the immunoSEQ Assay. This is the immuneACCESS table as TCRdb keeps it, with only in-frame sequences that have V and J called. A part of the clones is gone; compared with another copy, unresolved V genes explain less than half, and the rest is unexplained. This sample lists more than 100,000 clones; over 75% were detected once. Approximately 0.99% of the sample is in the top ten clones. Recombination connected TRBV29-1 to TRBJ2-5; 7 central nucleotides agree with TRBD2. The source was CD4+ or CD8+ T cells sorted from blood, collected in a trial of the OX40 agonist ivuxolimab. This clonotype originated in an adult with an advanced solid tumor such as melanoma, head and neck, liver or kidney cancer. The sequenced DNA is TGCAGCGGGAAGGGAGGGCTGAGGGAGACCCAGTACTTC. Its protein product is CSGKGGLRETQYF.